These T cell receptor beta chains were read from a single sample in a study of T cell responses to AZD1222 COVID-19 vaccine. Some clones are missing from TCRdb's copy, which holds only in-frame ones; the method was immunoSEQ multiplex PCR. Of 90,000 to 140,000 clones in the sample, 82% were seen once. The starting material was peripheral blood, obtained on day 0 of AZD1222 vaccination. These receptors all come from an adult in good health. Both conserved end residues are part of each CDR3. The order of the fields is CDR3 protein, CDR3 DNA, V gene, clone size, D gene, J gene. The D gene is left open where the match is weak. Clone size appears in some rows only: once, few, many, or a class for an expanded clone.

CASSPGGGANEQFF | TGTGCCAGCAGCCCGGGCGGGGGGGCCAATGAGCAGTTCTTC | TRBV9 | NA | TRBD2 | TRBJ2-1
CASSTTGGFVTEAFF | TGTGCCAGCAGTACGACAGGGGGCTTTGTCACTGAAGCTTTCTTT | TRBV27 | NA | TRBD1 | TRBJ1-1
CASSIALGEGYSPLHF | TGTGCCAGTAGTATTGCCCTCGGAGAGGGGTATTCACCCCTCCACTTT | TRBV19 | once | NA | TRBJ1-6
CASSPPGALNYGYTF | TGTGCCAGCAGCCCCCCAGGGGCCCTTAACTATGGCTACACCTTC | TRBV7-8 | NA | NA | TRBJ1-2
CACDRGKTQYF | TGTGCCTGCGACAGGGGCAAGACCCAGTACTTC | TRBV30 | NA | TRBD1 | TRBJ2-5
CASSTRGREYGYTF | TGTGCCAGCTCCACGCGAGGGAGAGAATATGGCTACACCTTC | TRBV18 | NA | NA | TRBJ1-2
CASSLAGGGLNSPLHF | TGTGCCAGCAGCTTAGCGGGGGGCGGCTTGAATTCACCCCTCCACTTT | TRBV11-2 | few | NA | TRBJ1-6
CASSFQGADNEQFF | TGTGCCAGCAGCTTCCAGGGGGCAGATAATGAGCAGTTCTTC | TRBV7-2 | NA | TRBD1 | TRBJ2-1
CASSLAGMEKLFF | TGTGCCAGCAGTTTGGCAGGGATGGAAAAACTGTTTTTT | TRBV12-3/TRBV12-4 | NA | NA | TRBJ1-4
CASSQKRLNYGYTF | TGTGCCAGCAGCCAAAAAAGACTGAACTATGGCTACACCTTC | TRBV7-8 | NA | NA | TRBJ1-2
CASSQTGITGNTIYF | TGCGCCAGCAGCCAGACAGGGATCACTGGAAACACCATATATTTT | TRBV4-1 | NA | TRBD1 | TRBJ1-3
CASSARSGGYGYTF | TGTGCCAGCAGTGCCCGTTCAGGCGGCTATGGCTACACCTTC | TRBV27 | NA | NA | TRBJ1-2
CASSLSLWQGSQETQYF | TGCGCCAGCAGCTTGTCTCTTTGGCAGGGCTCCCAAGAGACCCAGTACTTC | TRBV5-1 | NA | NA | TRBJ2-5
CASGLGGRTGELFF | TGTGCTAGTGGTTTGGGGGGGCGCACCGGGGAGCTGTTTTTT | TRBV12-5 | NA | NA | TRBJ2-2
CASSHGLLYNEQFF | TGTGCCAGCAGCCACGGACTACTCTACAATGAGCAGTTCTTC | TRBV7-8 | NA | NA | TRBJ2-1
CASSQDRQLLSSGANVLTF | TGTGCCAGCAGCCAAGATAGGCAGCTGCTAAGCTCTGGGGCCAACGTCCTGACTTTC | TRBV4-2 | NA | NA | TRBJ2-6
CASSSRGGEKLFF | TGTGCCAGCAGTTCGAGGGGAGGTGAAAAACTGTTTTTT | TRBV12-3/TRBV12-4 | NA | NA | TRBJ1-4
CASSEYTGVDTQYF | TGTGCCAGCAGTGAATATACAGGGGTGGATACGCAGTATTTT | TRBV25-1 | many | TRBD1 | TRBJ2-3
CASSLVAGGSTDTQYF | TGTGCCAGCAGCTTAGTAGCGGGGGGAAGCACAGATACGCAGTATTTT | TRBV7-2 | NA | TRBD2 | TRBJ2-3
CASSLWTGAEQYF | TGTGCCAGCAGCTTATGGACCGGCGCGGAGCAGTACTTC | TRBV7-6 | NA | NA | TRBJ2-7
CASIYSRGSYEQYF | TGTGCCAGCATTTACTCGAGGGGTTCCTACGAGCAGTACTTC | TRBV2 | NA | NA | TRBJ2-7
CASTYMGTGLEAFF | TGTGCCAGCACCTACATGGGGACAGGGCTTGAAGCTTTCTTT | TRBV5-6 | once | TRBD1 | TRBJ1-1
CAIGRNGGAEQYF | TGTGCCATAGGGCGGAACGGCGGGGCCGAGCAGTATTTT | TRBV2 | NA | NA | TRBJ2-3
CASSTRGDRGYTF | TGTGCCAGCAGTACGCGAGGGGATAGGGGCTACACCTTC | TRBV6-5 | NA | NA | TRBJ1-2
CASSEDRAYGYTF | TGTGCCAGCAGCGAAGACAGGGCATACGGCTACACCTTC | TRBV5-6 | once | TRBD1 | TRBJ1-2
CAGPPDQLYEQYF | TGCGCCGGCCCCCCAGACCAATTATACGAGCAGTACTTC | TRBV4-1 | NA | NA | TRBJ2-7
CATSDSGFSYNEQFF | TGTGCCACCAGTGATTCCGGATTCTCCTACAATGAGCAGTTCTTC | TRBV24-1 | NA | NA | TRBJ2-1
CASSPLTGGLEQYF | TGTGCCAGCAGCCCACTGACAGGTGGGCTCGAGCAGTACTTC | TRBV11-2 | NA | NA | TRBJ2-7
CASSIQQRGGYTF | TGTGCCAGTAGTATACAACAGCGAGGGGGCTACACCTTC | TRBV19 | NA | NA | TRBJ1-2
CASSKQVTGELFF | TGTGCCAGCAGCAAGCAGGTCACCGGGGAGCTGTTTTTT | TRBV11-1 | NA | NA | TRBJ2-2
CASSLGTSGGDEQFF | TGTGCCAGCAGTTTAGGTACTAGCGGGGGTGATGAGCAGTTCTTC | TRBV27 | NA | TRBD2 | TRBJ2-1
CASSLYTGGTEAFF | TGTGCCAGCAGCCTCTACACAGGGGGCACTGAAGCTTTCTTT | TRBV2 | few | TRBD1 | TRBJ1-1
CASSRTPGYTGELFF | TGTGCCAGCAGTCGGACCCCCGGATACACCGGGGAGCTGTTTTTT | TRBV27 | NA | NA | TRBJ2-2
CASSLGVHQTYEQYF | TGCGCCAGCAGCTTGGGGGTCCACCAAACCTACGAGCAGTACTTC | TRBV5-1 | NA | NA | TRBJ2-7
CASSEPPYGYTF | TGTGCCAGCAGTGAACCCCCTTATGGCTACACCTTC | TRBV25-1 | NA | NA | TRBJ1-2
CASSMGQGLTQYF | TGTGCCAGCAGCATGGGACAGGGCCTGACCCAGTACTTC | TRBV6-5 | NA | TRBD1 | TRBJ2-5
CASSFRERYTDTQYF | TGTGCCAGCAGCTTTAGGGAGCGGTACACAGATACGCAGTATTTT | TRBV7-9 | NA | NA | TRBJ2-3
CASSLDPGQTYEQYF | TGTGCCAGCAGCTTAGATCCGGGACAGACCTACGAGCAGTACTTC | TRBV7-2 | once | TRBD1 | TRBJ2-7
CASSVGQGYEQYF | TGTGCCAGTAGTGTGGGACAGGGCTACGAGCAGTACTTC | TRBV19 | NA | TRBD1 | TRBJ2-7
CASSSLGGQGATNEKLFF | TGTGCCAGCAGCTCGTTGGGGGGACAGGGAGCAACTAATGAAAAACTGTTTTTT | TRBV11-2 | NA | TRBD1 | TRBJ1-4
CASSRRDRGNTGELFF | TGTGCCAGCAGTCGCCGGGACAGGGGAAACACCGGGGAGCTGTTTTTT | TRBV27 | NA | TRBD1 | TRBJ2-2
CASSQYYNEQFF | TGTGCCAGTAGTCAATATTACAATGAGCAGTTCTTC | TRBV19 | few | NA | TRBJ2-1
CASSQREQGANGYTF | TGTGCCAGCAGCCAGAGGGAACAGGGGGCCAATGGCTACACCTTC | TRBV6-5 | NA | TRBD1 | TRBJ1-2
CASSHGGEAFF | TGTGCCAGCAGCCATGGGGGTGAAGCTTTCTTT | TRBV12-3/TRBV12-4 | NA | NA | TRBJ1-1
CASSTDRGHTGELFF | TGTGCCAGCAGTACGGACAGGGGGCATACCGGGGAGCTGTTTTTT | TRBV6-4 | few | TRBD1 | TRBJ2-2
CASSVEKLFF | TGCGCCAGCAGTGTTGAAAAACTGTTTTTT | TRBV23-1 | once | NA | TRBJ1-4
CASSAQGYSDTQYF | TGTGCCAGCAGCGCACAGGGTTACTCAGATACGCAGTATTTT | TRBV9 | NA | NA | TRBJ2-3
CASSQTGVFFIDEQYF | TGTGCCAGCAGCCAGACAGGGGTTTTTTTTATCGACGAGCAGTACTTC | TRBV14 | NA | TRBD1 | TRBJ2-7
CASSQDWQSSGNTIYF | TGCGCCAGCAGCCAAGATTGGCAGAGCTCTGGAAACACCATATATTTT | TRBV4-3 | NA | NA | TRBJ1-3
CASSLGFTEAFF | TGTGCCAGCAGCTTAGGGTTTACTGAAGCTTTCTTT | TRBV7-9 | NA | NA | TRBJ1-1
CASSEAPGNYGYTF | TGTGCCAGCAGTGAAGCCCCAGGGAACTATGGCTACACCTTC | TRBV2 | NA | NA | TRBJ1-2
CASSLAGRNSNQPQHF | TGTGCCAGCAGCTTAGCGGGACGGAATAGCAATCAGCCCCAGCATTTT | TRBV7-8 | NA | NA | TRBJ1-5
CASCNGQGSDEQYF | TGTGCCAGCTGTAATGGACAGGGGTCGGATGAGCAGTACTTC | TRBV2 | NA | TRBD1 | TRBJ2-7